The T cell receptor (beta chain) under discussion was sequenced for a study of blood T cell repertoires in COVID-19. The CDR3 contains 16 residues. V was pared by 1 base and J by 3 bases, with 2 bases of the junction left unmatched. Germline lookup yields CDR1 SGHNT and CDR2 YENEEA. Method: immunoSEQ multiplex PCR; TCRdb's copy keeps in-frame clones and lacks some. The data contain some 12,000 clones, over 85% of them seen just once; the ten biggest clones take up roughly 15%. Sequencing was performed on peripheral blood. The TCR was taken from a man between 65 and 85 years old with active COVID-19. The chain combines TRBV11-3 with TRBJ2-5, with 13 bases identical to TRBD2. CDR3 in amino acids: CASSLGLAGGKETQYF. The CDR3, as DNA: TGTGCCAGCAGCTTAGGACTAGCGGGGGGTAAAGAGACCCAGTACTTC.